The next 21 T cell receptor beta chains were all read from a single sample in a study of somatic mutations in cytotoxic T cells in rheumatoid arthritis. Method: immunoSEQ multiplex PCR; TCRdb's copy keeps in-frame clones and lacks some. The table includes several thousand clones, about four fifths detected once. Sequences were obtained from CD8+ T cells sorted from blood. All receptors derive from an adult with rheumatoid arthritis.

The chain is built from TRBV9 and TRBJ2-1; 10 nucleotides agree with TRBD2. CDR3 length: 16 amino acids. The J segment lost 15 bases and the V segment lost 4 bases, leaving 19 bases of the junction unmatched. Germline-derived CDR1 and CDR2 are SGDLS and YYNGEE. The CDR3: CASSPRGKREGPSVFF. The DNA of the CDR3 is TGTGCCAGCAGCCCCCGGGGGAAGCGGGAGGGCCCATCGGTGTTCTTC. Using reference TRBV9 and TRBJ2-1 for the parts outside the CDR3, the full variable domain is DSGVTQTPKHLITATGQRVTLRCSPRSGDLSVYWYQQSLDQGLQFLIQYYNGEERAKGNILERFSAQQFPDLHSELNLSSLELGDSALYFCASSPRGKREGPSVFFGPGTRLTVL.

This clone occurred once. V usage is TRBV4-1 and J usage is TRBJ2-5, with TRBD2 matching 7 bases. CDR1 and CDR2 from the germline V gene are MGHRA and YSYEKL. The CDR3 has 15 amino acids. The V segment lost 1 base and the J segment 9 bases; nucleotides outside the gene matches: 11. As DNA, the CDR3 is TGCGCCAGCAGCCAAGTATCTAGCGGCCCTGGGTCCCAGTACTTC. This sequence encodes CASSQVSSGPGSQYF.

The chain carries TRBV30 and TRBJ2-3, with D hard to call. The CDR3 covers 14 residues. Trimming removed 1 base from V and 11 bases from J, with 19 bases in between. The germline CDR1 and CDR2 sequences are GTSNPN and SVGIG (reference sequence). The CDR3 coding sequence is TGTGCCTGGAGTGATCCTTCAAGGGCCCCTCAGCAGTATTTT. It codes for CAWSDPSRAPQQYF.

V usage is TRBV7-9 and J usage is TRBJ2-7; 7 bases agree with TRBD1. CDR3 size: 14 residues. The germline gives CDR1 SEHNR, CDR2 FQNEAQ (reference sequence). The ends lost 5 bases at V and 4 bases at J; junction bases unmatched: 8. This CDR3 is CASSPTGTAYEQYF. The CDR3 bases are TGTGCCAGCAGCCCAACCGGGACAGCTTACGAGCAGTACTTC.

The chain is built from TRBV19 and TRBJ2-7; TRBD2 aligns across 8 bases. In germline, CDR1 is LNHDA, CDR2 SQIVND (reference sequence). Losses at the gene ends were 3 bases for V and 4 bases for J; bases not matched to a gene: 5. The length of the CDR3 is 14 residues. CDR3 bases: TGTGCCAGTAGTATCCCCGGGAGGGTTTACGAGCAGTACTTC. Translation: CASSIPGRVYEQYF.

This clone has only a few counts. DNA of the CDR3: TGTGCCAGCAGTGAGGACAGCTCTGGGGCCAACGTCCTGACTTTC. Translation gives CASSEDSSGANVLTF. The V and J genes are TRBV6-1 and TRBJ2-6, with D tentatively TRBD1 (6 bases). CDR1 is MNHNS and CDR2 is SASEGT in the germline V gene. This CDR3 contains 15 residues. Trimming removed 3 bases at V and 0 bases at J, with 6 bases between.

The CDR3 DNA follows: TGTGCCAGCAGCTTAGGCCTCTCAGGGAAGATAGGTGGCTACACCTTC. This codes for CASSLGLSGKIGGYTF. The chain is built from TRBV13 and TRBJ1-2, with a tentative D call TRBD1 (5 bases). The CDR3 spans 16 residues. CDR1 and CDR2 from the germline V gene are PRHDT and FYEKMQ (reference sequence). The V gene lost 0 bases and the J gene lost 7 bases, with 18 bases spanning the gap.

V usage is TRBV10-3 and J usage is TRBJ2-3; TRBD1 matches 7 bases. Losses at the gene ends were 2 bases for V and 3 bases for J; bases not matched to a gene: 5. The CDR3 totals 15 residues. Germline V CDR1 and CDR2: ENHRY, SYGVKD. CDR3 nucleotide sequence: TGTGCCATCAGTGAGGGGACAGAGTATACAGATACGCAGTATTTT. Residues: CAISEGTEYTDTQYF.

J is TRBJ2-1 and V is TRBV9; possible D gene TRBD2, 5 bases. Germline loops: CDR1 SGDLS, CDR2 YYNGEE. V was cut by 2 bases and J by 7 bases, with 10 bases left in between. The CDR3 is 13 residues long. The CDR3 DNA follows: TGTGCCAGCAGCGTCGCTAGCAGGAATGAGCAGTTCTTC. This sequence encodes CASSVASRNEQFF.

The J gene is TRBJ1-5, the V gene TRBV27, with D unresolved. CDR3 size: 15 residues. Germline V gene lookup returns CDR1 MNHEY and CDR2 SMNVEV (reference sequence). With 5 bases removed from V and 2 bases from J, the gap between germline ends came to 13 bases. The CDR3 DNA reads as TGTGCCAGCAGTCCGGGAGTTTTAGGCAATCAGCCCCAGCATTTT. Its protein is CASSPGVLGNQPQHF.

This rearrangement joins TRBV11-2 to TRBJ2-7, with D possibly matching TRBD2 (6 bases). Between the trimmed V and J ends, which lost 2 bases and 1 base, there was a span of 18 bases. Germline CDR1 SGHAT, CDR2 FQNNGV. This CDR3 region has 17 residues. Here the CDR3 reads CASSLNPRGRGSYEQYF. The CDR3 DNA is TGTGCCAGCAGCTTAAACCCTCGGGGGAGAGGGTCCTACGAGCAGTACTTC.

V gene TRBV2 combines with J gene TRBJ1-3; a possible D gene is TRBD1 (6 bases). The CDR3 runs 15 residues. V lost 4 bases and J 4 bases, leaving 14 bases between the germline ends. Germline CDR1 is SNHLY and CDR2 is FYNNEI. The DNA for the CDR3 is TGTGCCAGCAGTGCCCAGGGGAAAGGGGGAAACACCATATATTTT. Translated: CASSAQGKGGNTIYF.

The rearrangement uses TRBV7-9 and TRBJ2-1; 10 nucleotides align to TRBD2. Germline CDR1 is SEHNR and CDR2 is FQNEAQ (reference sequence). J lost 10 bases, V lost 6 bases, and 9 bases had no gene match. The CDR3 spans 14 residues. CDR3 sequence (DNA): TGTGCCAGCAGTTCTAGCGGGAGTTCTCGAGAGCAGTTCTTC. Encoded protein: CASSSSGSSREQFF.

The J gene is TRBJ2-3, the V gene TRBV19; 9 nucleotides agree with TRBD1. Germline assignment: CDR1 LNHDA and CDR2 SQIVND (reference sequence). Trimming cost V 5 bases and J 3 bases; bases outside gene matches: 3. The CDR3 loop spans 14 amino acids. The CDR3 loop is CASSVDRGTDTQYF. DNA for the CDR3: TGTGCCAGTAGTGTGGACAGGGGAACAGATACGCAGTATTTT.

Only one count was recorded for this clone. This rearrangement joins TRBV4-1 to TRBJ1-5, with D perhaps matching TRBD1 (6 bases). CDR3 size: 15 residues. Germline CDR1 is MGHRA and CDR2 is YSYEKL. V was clipped by 4 bases and J by 6 bases, with 16 bases between them. CDR3 region: CASSPTQGPGQPQHF. The CDR3 DNA is TGCGCCAGCAGCCCAACTCAGGGGCCCGGTCAGCCCCAGCATTTT.

The V call is TRBV27, the J call TRBJ1-5, with a possible D match to TRBD1 (6 bases). V gave up 5 bases and J gave up 15 bases, with 20 bases separating them. In germline, CDR1 is MNHEY, CDR2 SMNVEV (reference sequence). The CDR3 has 13 residues. The CDR3 protein is CASSASTGLEWHF. CDR3 sequence (DNA): TGTGCCAGCAGTGCGTCAACAGGGCTTGAATGGCATTTT.

The V gene is TRBV4-3, the J gene TRBJ2-3; the D gene is possibly TRBD1 (6 bases). The CDR3 sequence is 13 residues long. Deletions cut 5 bases from V and 5 bases from J, with 11 bases between. The V gene's germline CDR1 is LGHNA and CDR2 YSLEER. The CDR3 nucleotides are TGCGCCAGCAGCGGGGGCTCCCTAGATACGCAGTATTTT. This translates into CASSGGSLDTQYF.

This chain connects TRBV12-2 to TRBJ1-5. TRBV12-2 is given as a pseudogene. CDR3 length: 10 amino acids. The CDR3 spells CASWIQPQHF. In DNA form, the CDR3 reads TGTGCAAGTTGGATACAGCCCCAGCATTTT.

This clone was seen only once. V usage is TRBV4-1 and J usage is TRBJ2-5; no firm D call. Germline V gene data show CDR1 as MGHRA and CDR2 as YSYEKL. Trimming pared 1 base from V and 7 bases from J, leaving 16 bases between. This CDR3 region has 15 residues. The CDR3 DNA is TGCGCCAGCAGCCAAGGCAACTCTCGATCGGGGACCCAGTACTTC. This sequence encodes CASSQGNSRSGTQYF.

The chain links TRBV15 to TRBJ2-2; 10 nucleotides match TRBD1. Germline V gene sequence: CDR1 LNHNV, CDR2 YYDKDF (reference sequence). This CDR3 comprises 15 residues. Trimming at V came to 6 bases and at J to 6 bases, leaving 7 bases not matched to a gene. The CDR3 here is CATRTETGGPGELFF. CDR3 nucleotide sequence: TGTGCCACCAGAACGGAGACAGGGGGCCCCGGGGAGCTGTTTTTT.

V is TRBV10-1 and J is TRBJ2-7, with D possibly matching TRBD2 (6 bases). V was pared by 0 bases and J by 3 bases, with 12 bases between. The CDR3 sequence is 15 residues long. Germline values: CDR1 WNHNN, CDR2 SYGVQD (reference sequence). DNA of the CDR3: TGCGCCAGCAGTGAGTCCCCCGAAGCGGGCTACGAGCAGTACTTC. Translation gives CASSESPEAGYEQYF.